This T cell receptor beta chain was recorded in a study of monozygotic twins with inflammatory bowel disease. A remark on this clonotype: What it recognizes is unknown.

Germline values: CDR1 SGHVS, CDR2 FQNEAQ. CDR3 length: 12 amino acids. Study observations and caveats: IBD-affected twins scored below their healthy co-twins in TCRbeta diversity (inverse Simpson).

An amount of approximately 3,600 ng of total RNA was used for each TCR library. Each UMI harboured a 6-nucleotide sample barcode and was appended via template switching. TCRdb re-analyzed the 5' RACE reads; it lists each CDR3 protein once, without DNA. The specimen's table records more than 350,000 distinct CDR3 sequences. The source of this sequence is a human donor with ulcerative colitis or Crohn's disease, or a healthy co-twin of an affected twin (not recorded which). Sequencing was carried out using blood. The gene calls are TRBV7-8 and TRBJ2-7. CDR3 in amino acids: CASRPDGYEQYF.